This is a list of T cell receptor beta chains from one sample in a study of T cell responses to AZD1222 COVID-19 vaccine. The repertoire was sequenced with immunoSEQ multiplex PCR; TCRdb's copy has only in-frame clones and lacks some. The sample holds more than 95,000 clones, about 88% seen once. The starting material was peripheral blood, obtained 28 days after the second AZD1222 dose. The source is an adult who received the AZD1222 COVID-19 vaccine. The CDR3 runs from the conserved cysteine through the conserved F or W. The D gene is left open where the match is weak. Clone size appears in some rows only: once, few, many, or a class for an expanded clone.

cdr3_nt	cdr3_aa	clone_size	v_call	j_call	d_call
TGTGCCAGCACCTCTCTTGGGGTCCCCTATGGCTACACCTTC	CASTSLGVPYGYTF	-	TRBV27	TRBJ1-2	-
TGTGCCAGTAGTATACAACCTAACTATGGCTACACCTTC	CASSIQPNYGYTF	few	TRBV19	TRBJ1-2	-
TGTGCCAGCAGCTTGGACCCCGCTGCCGCCCCCTACGAGCAGTACTTC	CASSLDPAAAPYEQYF	few	TRBV5-6	TRBJ2-7	-
TGCGCCAGCAGCCAAGAGGGTTTGAGCGGGGGGGTGGCCAAAAACATTCAGTACTTC	CASSQEGLSGGVAKNIQYF	-	TRBV4-3	TRBJ2-4	TRBD2
TGTGCCAGCTCACAAACCCCGACGGGGCCCCCAGATACGCAGTATTTT	CASSQTPTGPPDTQYF	-	TRBV18	TRBJ2-3	-
TGCGCCAGCAGCCAAGGGACTTCAGATACGCAGTATTTT	CASSQGTSDTQYF	once	TRBV4-3	TRBJ2-3	-
TGTGCCAGCAGCTTAGGTGACAGTCAAAATTCACCCCTCCACTTT	CASSLGDSQNSPLHF	-	TRBV7-2	TRBJ1-6	-
TGTGCCAGCAGCTCACCTGCGGGAGAGGTAGATACGCAGTATTTT	CASSSPAGEVDTQYF	-	TRBV11-1	TRBJ2-3	TRBD2
TGTGCCAGCAGTTTACGCAGGGACAGGGGGCAATACGAGCAGTACTTC	CASSLRRDRGQYEQYF	-	TRBV27	TRBJ2-7	TRBD1
TGCAGCGTTGTGGGGACAGGGGTAGTGAACACTGAAGCTTTCTTT	CSVVGTGVVNTEAFF	-	TRBV29-1	TRBJ1-1	TRBD1
TGTGCCAGCAGTGAGACACCTTGGGAGACCCAGTACTTC	CASSETPWETQYF	-	TRBV6-4	TRBJ2-5	-
TGTGCCAGCAGTTTCCGGCCTGGTAATGAAAAACTGTTTTTT	CASSFRPGNEKLFF	once	TRBV27	TRBJ1-4	-
TGTGCCTGGAGCGATGGGAGACAGGGGGCTTTTCAGCCCCAGCATTTT	CAWSDGRQGAFQPQHF	-	TRBV30	TRBJ1-5	TRBD1
TGTGCCAGCAGCCCCGACAGGGGCGTTGGCTACACCTTC	CASSPDRGVGYTF	-	TRBV11-2	TRBJ1-2	TRBD1
TGTGCCAGCAGCCAGGAGGGTATTTTAGTCTACGAGCAGTACTTC	CASSQEGILVYEQYF	-	TRBV4-2	TRBJ2-7	-
TGTGCCAGCAGACTACTAGCGGGAGGTGAAGATACGCAGTATTTT	CASRLLAGGEDTQYF	-	TRBV2	TRBJ2-3	TRBD2
TGTGCCAGCAGCTTAGATCCGCGGACCCAGTACTTC	CASSLDPRTQYF	-	TRBV11-2	TRBJ2-5	-
TGTGCCAGTACAAGGCAGGGGCCTACTGAAGCTTTCTTT	CASTRQGPTEAFF	-	TRBV19	TRBJ1-1	-
TGTGCCAGCAGCGTGGGGACAGGGAGAAACACCATATATTTT	CASSVGTGRNTIYF	-	TRBV2	TRBJ1-3	TRBD1
TGTGCCAGCAGCCGGACGGGCACTAACTATGGCTACACCTTC	CASSRTGTNYGYTF	-	TRBV6-5	TRBJ1-2	-
TGCGCCAGCAGCAGATTTGGGGCCAGCAATCAGCCCCAGCATTTT	CASSRFGASNQPQHF	-	TRBV5-1	TRBJ1-5	-
TGTGCCAGTAGTATAGAAGCGCTATCTGGGGCCAACGTCCTGACTTTC	CASSIEALSGANVLTF	-	TRBV19	TRBJ2-6	-
TGTGCCAGCAGTGAAGGACCAGGCCTTGAAGCTTTCTTT	CASSEGPGLEAFF	-	TRBV2	TRBJ1-1	-
TGTGCCAGCAGCCGCCCGGCCCGGGGGACTGAAGCTTTCTTT	CASSRPARGTEAFF	-	TRBV7-2	TRBJ1-1	-
TGTGCCAGTATCGGGGGACAGGGGCAGCCCCAGCATTTT	CASIGGQGQPQHF	-	TRBV19	TRBJ1-5	TRBD1
TGTGCCAGCAGCGGGCGCCGTGGGGGGGTGGCTTCACCCCTCCACTTT	CASSGRRGGVASPLHF	-	TRBV21-1	TRBJ1-6	-
TGTGCCAGCAGCACGGGACCGCCCTGGGAGACCCAGTACTTC	CASSTGPPWETQYF	-	TRBV27	TRBJ2-5	-
TGTGCCAGCTGTGGGCGGGGGGATCAGCCCCAGCATTTT	CASCGRGDQPQHF	few	TRBV25-1	TRBJ1-5	-
TGTGCCAGCAGTGTGGGGACAGTTGCCGTGGGTGAGCAGTTCTTC	CASSVGTVAVGEQFF	-	TRBV2	TRBJ2-1	TRBD1
TGTGCCATCACGGCAGGTACCAATCAGCCCCAGCATTTT	CAITAGTNQPQHF	once	TRBV10-3	TRBJ1-5	-
TGTGCCAGCAGCTTTGTGGGGCGGATCTACGAGCAGTACTTC	CASSFVGRIYEQYF	-	TRBV5-4	TRBJ2-7	-
TGTGCCAGCAGTTTATCAGGGGGCTATAGCAATCAGCCCCAGCATTTT	CASSLSGGYSNQPQHF	-	TRBV27	TRBJ1-5	TRBD1
TGTGCCAGCAGTTTGTCAGGTAACGCCGGCACTGAAGCTTTCTTT	CASSLSGNAGTEAFF	-	TRBV27	TRBJ1-1	-
TGCGCCACCTTACTGCCGGGCGAGCAGTACTTC	CATLLPGEQYF	-	TRBV10-2	TRBJ2-7	-
TGTGCCAGCTCACCAGGTGTCGGGGGCACTGGGGCCAACGTCCTGACTTTC	CASSPGVGGTGANVLTF	-	TRBV18	TRBJ2-6	-
TGTGCCAGCTCACGAGAAGAGGGGTCAAGAGAGACCCAGTACTTC	CASSREEGSRETQYF	-	TRBV18	TRBJ2-5	-
TGTGCCTGGAGTACCTTTCGACAGGGGGCGAGGTATCAGCCCCAGCATTTT	CAWSTFRQGARYQPQHF	-	TRBV30	TRBJ1-5	TRBD1
TGTGCCACAGGACAGTACGAGCAGTACTTC	CATGQYEQYF	once	TRBV10-3	TRBJ2-7	-
TGTGCCAGCTCACCCGGCGGGGTGCTTGAAGCTTTCTTT	CASSPGGVLEAFF	once	TRBV18	TRBJ1-1	-
TGTGCCAGCAGCTCGAGCGGGGGGCTCACAGATACGCAGTATTTT	CASSSSGGLTDTQYF	-	TRBV5-4	TRBJ2-3	TRBD2
TGTGCCACGCGGGGGCTCTCTGGAAACACCATATATTTT	CATRGLSGNTIYF	few	TRBV24-1	TRBJ1-3	-
TGTGCCAGCCCCGCTCAGGGGCTCCACACAGATACGCAGTATTTT	CASPAQGLHTDTQYF	-	TRBV18	TRBJ2-3	-